This is a list of T cell receptor beta chains from one sample in a study of tumor-infiltrating lymphocytes in localized non-small cell lung cancer. The assay was immunoSEQ multiplex PCR, and TCRdb's table has in-frame clones only and misses some. The table includes about 24,000 clones, approximately 64% detected once. Sequencing was done on a sample of lung tumor tissue. These receptors all come from a human donor with non-small cell lung cancer. Both conserved end residues are part of each CDR3. The D gene is left open where the match is weak. Clone size is shown for a subset of rows, as once, few, many or a class of expanded clone.

.	.	13	TRBJ2-7	TRBV30	TGTGCCTGGAGTCCTCGCCCAGGATACGAGCAGTACTTC	CAWSPRPGYEQYF
.	TRBD1	15	TRBJ1-5	TRBV19	TGTGCCAGTAGTTCAGGGACAGGTAGCAATCAGCCCCAGCATTTT	CASSSGTGSNQPQHF
few	TRBD2	16	TRBJ2-7	TRBV5-1	TGCGCCAGCAGCCCCGCTAGCGGGAGCATCTCCTACGAGCAGTACTTC	CASSPASGSISYEQYF
.	.	14	TRBJ2-2	TRBV5-1	TGCGCCAGCAGCCCCGCCGGTTTCACCGGGGAGCTGTTTTTT	CASSPAGFTGELFF
.	.	24	TRBJ2-7	TRBV21-1	TGTGCCAGCAGCAAAGACCTACTGGGAAGGTGGTGTTTCGGAGGTTATCTCCTAAACTACGAGCAGTACTTC	CASSKDLLGRWCFGGYLLNYEQYF
.	.	13	TRBJ2-3	TRBV7-9	TGTGCCAGCAGCCTCCTACGCACAGATACGCAGTATTTT	CASSLLRTDTQYF
large	TRBD1	14	TRBJ2-7	TRBV13	TGTGCCAGCAGCCTGGACAGGGGCAACTACGAGCAGTACTTC	CASSLDRGNYEQYF
few	.	13	TRBJ2-2	TRBV7-3	TGTGCCAGCAGCCGCGTATCCACCGGGGAGCTGTTTTTT	CASSRVSTGELFF
once	TRBD2	16	TRBJ2-3	TRBV28	TGTGCCAGCAGTTTAGGGCTAGCGGTAAGCACAGATACGCAGTATTTT	CASSLGLAVSTDTQYF
few	.	13	TRBJ2-7	TRBV7-9	TGTGCCAGCAGCTGGGACACAGCCTACGAGCAGTACTTC	CASSWDTAYEQYF
.	TRBD1	16	TRBJ1-4	TRBV27	TGTGCCAGCAGTTCCTCTATGGGACAGGCTAATGAAAAACTGTTTTTT	CASSSSMGQANEKLFF
.	TRBD1	12	TRBJ2-7	TRBV6-1	TGTGCCCTCTTGGGACAGGGCAACGAGCAGTACTTC	CALLGQGNEQYF
.	TRBD1	14	TRBJ2-5	TRBV6-5	TGTGCCATCAGTGGTGGACAGGGGACAGAGACCCAGTACTTC	CAISGGQGTETQYF
medium-sized	.	12	TRBJ1-2	TRBV2	TGTGCCACAACCTCTCAGGGGAACGGCTACACCTTC	CATTSQGNGYTF
few	TRBD2	15	TRBJ2-1	TRBV5-1	TGCGCCAGCAGCCCCCCAGTGGGAGGGGCGAATGAGCAGTTCTTC	CASSPPVGGANEQFF
.	.	13	TRBJ2-1	TRBV11-3	TGTGCCAGCAGCTTAGGGGCGGTAAATGAGCAGTTCTTC	CASSLGAVNEQFF
few	TRBD1	12	TRBJ2-7	TRBV6-1	TGTGCCAGCAGTCCCACAGGGGCCGAGCAGTACTTC	CASSPTGAEQYF
.	.	16	TRBJ2-1	TRBV5-4	TGTGCCAGCAGCTTGGGTTCGCGGGCACACTACAATGAGCAGTTCTTC	CASSLGSRAHYNEQFF
.	.	13	TRBJ1-5	TRBV7-2	TGTGCCAGCAGCTTAAGGGGGAGGCAGCCCCAGCATTTT	CASSLRGRQPQHF
.	TRBD1	15	TRBJ1-2	TRBV6-1	TGTGCCAGCAGTGAAGCAGTAGGGGACAGGGTAGTCCCCACCTTC	CASSEAVGDRVVPTF
.	TRBD2	15	TRBJ2-7	TRBV5-6	TGTGCCAGCAGCCGACGGGGACTAGCGGGAGTCGAGCAGTACTTC	CASSRRGLAGVEQYF
.	.	12	TRBJ2-1	TRBV6-5	TGTGCCACCAAAAGGAGGGCCGGGGAGCAGTTCTTC	CATKRRAGEQFF
.	TRBD1	15	TRBJ1-4	TRBV30	TGTGCCTGGAGTAAACTAAGGACAGGAAAAGAAAAACTGTTTTTT	CAWSKLRTGKEKLFF
.	.	12	TRBJ1-2	TRBV6-5	TGTGCCAGCAGTTCAACAGGGACTGGCTACACCTTC	CASSSTGTGYTF
.	.	17	TRBJ2-1	TRBV4-1	TGCGCCAGCAGCCAAGATGGCCGAGGAGGGATGGGGAATGAGCAGTTCTTC	CASSQDGRGGMGNEQFF
.	.	13	TRBJ2-6	TRBV14	TGTGCCAGCAGCCACTCTGGGGCCAACGTCCTGACTTTC	CASSHSGANVLTF
.	.	13	TRBJ2-2	TRBV4-2	TGTGCCAGCAGCTTGGGGCGGTCCGGGGAGCTGTTTTTT	CASSLGRSGELFF
few	.	13	TRBJ1-2	TRBV6-6	TGTGCCAGCAGCTCCGTTAGACTGGATGGCTACACCTTC	CASSSVRLDGYTF
.	.	14	TRBJ2-5	TRBV19	TGTGCCAGTAGTCTCGACATCGGCCAAGAGACCCAGTACTTC	CASSLDIGQETQYF
.	.	16	TRBJ2-3	TRBV5-6	TGTGCCAGCAGCTTAGGGGCAGGGGCGAGGACAGATACGCAGTATTTT	CASSLGAGARTDTQYF
.	.	14	TRBJ1-2	TRBV2	TGTGCCAGCAACCCCGCCCGGGCCCCCGGAGGCTACACCTTC	CASNPARAPGGYTF
.	TRBD1	16	TRBJ1-5	TRBV4-1	TGCGCCAGCAGCCAGGAACTGACAGGGAGGCGCCAGCCCCAGCATTTT	CASSQELTGRRQPQHF
once	.	11	TRBJ1-2	TRBV6-5	TGTGCCAGCAGTTACCTCTATGGCTACACCTTC	CASSYLYGYTF
.	.	16	TRBJ1-4	TRBV19	TGTGCCAGTAGTGACCTACCAGGGGACGGTAATGAAAAACTGTTTTTT	CASSDLPGDGNEKLFF
.	TRBD2	16	TRBJ2-1	TRBV5-1	TGCGCCAGCAGCTTGTCAGGGACTAGCGGGATCAATGAGCAGTTCTTC	CASSLSGTSGINEQFF
medium-sized	.	13	TRBJ2-5	TRBV7-6	TGTGCCAGCAGCCTAGGACAGCAAGAGACCCAGTACTTC	CASSLGQQETQYF
few	.	12	TRBJ2-1	TRBV9	TGTGCCAGCAGCAAATACTACAATGAGCAGTTCTTC	CASSKYYNEQFF
.	TRBD2	16	TRBJ2-3	TRBV6-1	TGTGCCAGCAGTGCCCATAGCGGGAGCACAACAGATACGCAGTATTTT	CASSAHSGSTTDTQYF
.	.	13	TRBJ1-5	TRBV6-6	TGTGCCAGCAGCTGGGGGGGGGATCAGCCCCAGCATTTT	CASSWGGDQPQHF
.	.	11	TRBJ2-7	TRBV10-2	.	CASSVGQGAVF
.	.	13	TRBJ2-1	TRBV5-6	TGTGCCAGCAGCTGGGGGGGCGGGAGTAACCAGTTCTTC	CASSWGGGSNQFF
.	.	14	TRBJ1-1	TRBV11-2	TGTGCCAGCAGCTTAACAGGAACAAACACTGAAGCTTTCTTT	CASSLTGTNTEAFF
.	.	13	TRBJ1-2	TRBV28	TGTGCCAGCAGGCGTCCGGGACTTGGAGGCTACACCTTC	CASRRPGLGGYTF
.	TRBD1	14	TRBJ1-2	TRBV28	TGTGCCAGCAGAGGGGGACAGGGTGAATACTTTCTCCACTTC	CASRGGQGEYFLHF
.	.	16	TRBJ2-7	TRBV19	TGTGCCAGTAGTATGCCCCAGGGGGGAGTTTCCAACGAGCAGTACTTC	CASSMPQGGVSNEQYF
.	.	13	TRBJ2-7	TRBV6-6	TGTGCCAGCAGTCGTGGACAAGCCTACGAGCAGTACTTC	CASSRGQAYEQYF
few	.	15	TRBJ2-7	TRBV5-1	TGCGCCAGCAGCTTGTCCCAGGGGGGCGTTTACGAGCAGTACTTC	CASSLSQGGVYEQYF
.	TRBD1	15	TRBJ1-2	TRBV10-3	TGTGCCATCAGCCAGGGGGGGAGCCCTAACTATGGCTACACCTTC	CAISQGGSPNYGYTF
few	.	15	TRBJ2-7	TRBV4-2	TGTGCCAGCAGCCAAGATCATGGTCGGTACTACGAGCAGTACTTC	CASSQDHGRYYEQYF
few	TRBD2	16	TRBJ2-2	TRBV27	TGTGCCAGCAGTTTAAGACTAGCGACGAACACCGGGGAGCTGTTTTTT	CASSLRLATNTGELFF
.	TRBD2	16	TRBJ2-3	TRBV7-9	TGTGCCAGCAGCCCCCTTCGGACTAGCGGGAGTGATACGCAGTATTTT	CASSPLRTSGSDTQYF
.	.	14	TRBJ1-1	TRBV19	TGTGCCAGTAGACTCTTACAGGGAGCCACTGAAGCTTTCTTT	CASRLLQGATEAFF
.	.	15	TRBJ2-2	TRBV7-3	TGTGCCAGCAGCCCAAAGGTGGGAGAAACCGGGGAGCTGTTTTTT	CASSPKVGETGELFF